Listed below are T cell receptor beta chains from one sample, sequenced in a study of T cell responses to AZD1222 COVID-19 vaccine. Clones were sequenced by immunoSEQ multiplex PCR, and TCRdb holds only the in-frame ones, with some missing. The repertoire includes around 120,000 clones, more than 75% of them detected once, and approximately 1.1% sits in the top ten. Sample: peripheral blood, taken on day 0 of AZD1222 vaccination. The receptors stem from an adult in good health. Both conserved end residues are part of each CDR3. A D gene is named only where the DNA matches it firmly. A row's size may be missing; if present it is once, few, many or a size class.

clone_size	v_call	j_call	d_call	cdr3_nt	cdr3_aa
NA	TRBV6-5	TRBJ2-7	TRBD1	TGTGCCAGCAGGGACAGGGTGGCCGAGCAGTACTTC	CASRDRVAEQYF
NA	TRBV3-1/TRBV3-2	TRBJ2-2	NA	TGTGCCAGCAGCCAAGGATCTAGGCAGACCGGGGAGCTGTTTTTT	CASSQGSRQTGELFF
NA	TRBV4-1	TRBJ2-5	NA	TGCGCCAGCAGCCTAAGCTCCCAGGAGACCCAGTACTTC	CASSLSSQETQYF
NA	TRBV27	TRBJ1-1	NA	TGTGCCAGCAGTTTAGGTCAGACGAACACTGAAGCTTTCTTT	CASSLGQTNTEAFF
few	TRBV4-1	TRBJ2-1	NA	TGCGCCAGCAGCCCGCCGCGCGTAAGTCCTGGCTACAATGAGCAGTTCTTC	CASSPPRVSPGYNEQFF
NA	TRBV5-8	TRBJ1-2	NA	TGTGCCAGCAGCTCCTGGACGGGAAAAGCTAACTATGGCTACACCTTC	CASSSWTGKANYGYTF
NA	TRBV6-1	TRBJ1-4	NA	TGTGCCAGCAGTGACCTAAAAAAACTGTTTTTT	CASSDLKKLFF
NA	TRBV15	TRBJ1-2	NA	TGTGCCACCAGCCTGGGGGGGGGCTATGGCTACACCTTC	CATSLGGGYGYTF
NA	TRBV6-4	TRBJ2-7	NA	TGTGCCAGCAGTGACTCGAGCTGGGTTGAGCAGTACTTC	CASSDSSWVEQYF
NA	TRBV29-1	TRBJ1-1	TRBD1	TGCAGCGTTCCCGCGGGACAGGGGCATGAAGCTTTCTTT	CSVPAGQGHEAFF
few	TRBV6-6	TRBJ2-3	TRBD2	TGTGCCAGCCGTCAAAGCGGGCTAGCGGGATACACAGATACGCAGTATTTT	CASRQSGLAGYTDTQYF
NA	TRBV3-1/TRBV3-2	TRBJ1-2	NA	TGTGCCAGCAGCCAAACCCAGGGGATGGGCTATGGCTACACCTTC	CASSQTQGMGYGYTF
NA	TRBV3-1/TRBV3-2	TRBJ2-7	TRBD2	TGTGCCAGCAGCCAAGGTAGAAGACTAGCGGGGGTGAACGAGCAGTACTTC	CASSQGRRLAGVNEQYF
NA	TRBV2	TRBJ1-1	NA	TGTGCCAGCAGTAGTCTCGGAGGGGACACTGAAGCTTTCTTT	CASSSLGGDTEAFF